Following are 8 T cell receptor beta chains from one sample sequenced in a study of OX40 agonist ivuxolimab in advanced cancers. Data came from immunoSEQ multiplex PCR; TCRdb stores just in-frame clones and leaves some out. The sample shows about 75,000 clones, under 95% of them seen only once. Sequenced material: CD4+ or CD8+ T cells sorted from blood, taken in a trial of the OX40 agonist ivuxolimab. Source of these receptors: an adult with an advanced solid tumor such as melanoma, head and neck, liver or kidney cancer.

The chain carries TRBV18 and TRBJ2-2; 8 bases are shared with TRBD2. Germline V gives CDR1 KGHSH, CDR2 LQKENI. This CDR3 has 15 residues. Losses at the gene ends were 5 bases for V and 0 bases for J; bases not matched to a gene: 2. CDR3 bases: TGTGCCAGCTCAGCGGGACTAGCGAACACCGGGGAGCTGTTTTTT. Translating it yields CASSAGLANTGELFF.

The chain combines TRBV27 with TRBJ2-3, with D maybe TRBD1 (5 bases). The CDR3 totals 13 residues. Germline CDR1 MNHEY, CDR2 SMNVEV (reference sequence). V gave up 4 bases and J gave up 3 bases, with 8 bases separating them. The CDR3 bases are TGTGCCAGCAGTTCGGACAAGACAGATACGCAGTATTTT. Amino acids: CASSSDKTDTQYF.

The chain carries TRBV18 and TRBJ1-1; no reliable D call. In germline, CDR1 is KGHSH, CDR2 LQKENI. Trimming left V 0 bases short and J 1 base short, with 9 bases between. There are 15 residues in the CDR3. The chain's CDR3 is CASSPPMGENTEAFF. CDR3 DNA: TGTGCCAGCTCACCACCTATGGGCGAGAACACTGAAGCTTTCTTT.

J is TRBJ2-5 and V is TRBV5-1, with 7 bases fitting TRBD1. Trimming at V came to 4 bases and at J to 2 bases, leaving 2 bases not matched to a gene. Germline V gene sequence: CDR1 SGHRS, CDR2 YFSETQ. CDR3 length: 13 residues. Here the CDR3 reads CASSPGQQETQYF. The CDR3 bases are TGCGCCAGCAGCCCGGGACAGCAAGAGACCCAGTACTTC.

V gene TRBV25-1 combines with J gene TRBJ2-3; 13 nucleotides agree with TRBD2. Trimming removed 8 bases from V and 4 bases from J; junction bases left unmatched: 3. The CDR3 spans 14 residues. Germline values: CDR1 MGHDK, CDR2 SYGVNS. CDR3: CASGLAGVSDTQYF. CDR3 nucleotide sequence: TGTGCCAGCGGACTAGCGGGAGTATCAGATACGCAGTATTTT.

This clone was detected once. This sequence joins TRBV7-2 and TRBJ2-3, with D unresolved. This CDR3 comprises 17 residues. The V gene lost 1 base and the J gene lost 6 bases, with 20 bases spanning the gap. CDR1 and CDR2 (germline): SGHTA, FQGNSA. The CDR3 here is CASSLGVQPASPDTQYF. CDR3 in DNA: TGTGCCAGCAGCTTAGGTGTGCAACCCGCGTCCCCGGATACGCAGTATTTT.

The V call is TRBV6-1, the J call TRBJ2-7, with TRBD1 matching over 7 bases. V trimming: 6 bases; J trimming: 3 bases; junction bases outside the gene matches: 8. This CDR3 has 14 amino acids. Germline CDR1 and CDR2: MNHNS and SASEGT. CDR3 sequence reads: CASRPGTVYYEQYF. CDR3 DNA: TGTGCCAGCAGGCCCGGGACAGTTTACTACGAGCAGTACTTC.

The chain uses TRBV7-6 and TRBJ1-1; D unclear. V lost 5 bases and J lost 6, with 22 bases in between. The germline gives CDR1 SGHVS, CDR2 FNYEAQ. The CDR3 has 16 amino acids. CDR3 nucleotides: TGTGCCAGCAGCCCGCTAGGGAAGGGCGCGAGCCCTGAAGCTTTCTTT. This codes for CASSPLGKGASPEAFF.